This T cell receptor beta chain was sequenced in a study of vaccination and CD4 T cells after COVID-19. Overall study context: Overlapping spike peptides of SARS-CoV-2, HCoV-NL63, HCoV-OC43 and HCoV-229E stimulated the cells. Cultures designated as controls were supplied with a CEFX pool, an HIV-1 Nef pool, or no peptide.

CD4+ T cells that had been cultured provided DNA sequenced with the Oncomine TCR Beta short-read assay. MiXCR was run by TCRdb on the PCR reads, yielding one entry per CDR3 protein. This table has about 14,000 distinct CDR3 sequences, 50% to 75% appearing once. Comments on this clonotype: Its antigen is unknown.

As for treatment: roughly ten-day PBMC culture with coronavirus spike peptide pools or control peptides (ViraFEST assay). IL-2 (around 10 IU/ml) and peptide pools (about 10 ug/ml) were added to cultures of 1.5 million to 2 million PBMCs per well. This CDR3 has 17 residues. The V end was cut by 2 bases, the J end by 1 base, with 17 bases between. Germline lookup yields CDR1 MNHEY and CDR2 SVGAGI. Source material: CD4+ T cells from blood, cultured in vitro. The chain joins TRBV6-5 to TRBJ1-1; D perhaps matches TRBD1 (6 bases). The sequence derives from a human donor who had recovered from COVID-19. CDR3 DNA sequence: TGTGCCAGCAGTTACGGCAGGGGTCCCCTTGGGAACACTGAAGCTTTCTTT. This gives the protein CASSYGRGPLGNTEAFF.